The clone carrying this TCR beta chain was picked up a small number of times. TCRdb ran MiXCR on the 5' RACE reads and lists one entry per CDR3 protein. The table includes about 320,000 distinct CDR3 sequences, approximately 4.3% detected once. The sample is drawn from a study of T cells after yellow fever vaccination. Germline CDR1 is ENHRY and CDR2 is SYGVKD. The CDR3 has 14 residues. Trimming stripped 2 bases from V and 16 bases from J, with 20 bases between. This chain joins TRBV10-3 and TRBJ1-4; D might be TRBD1 (6 bases). The source was PBMCs, collected 15 days after the yellow fever booster vaccination. The receptor's source is a young man who received the YFV17D yellow fever vaccine. CDR3 DNA: TGTGCCATCAGTGAGGACGTGGGACAAGCAAACAGGTTTTTT. It yields the protein CAISEDVGQANRFF.